This TCR beta chain originates from a study of blood T cell repertoires in COVID-19. Overall study context: T cells, B-cell-depleted T cells, or PBMCs supplied cDNA or gDNA.

Authors' processing steps: Nucleated cell number was recorded as an estimate derived from reference gene primer amplification. The table came from immunoSEQ multiplex PCR; TCRdb's copy has only in-frame clones and leaves some out. V, J and clone size were drawn from that table, and D and trimming were deduced from the DNA. Here the sample spans under 150,000 clones, 81% being singletons. Germline CDR1 is SGHTA and CDR2 is FQGNSA. Trimming stripped 1 base from V and 2 bases from J, with 8 bases between. The CDR3 spans 14 residues. This receptor was taken from a man aged 45 to 65 with acute or convalescent COVID-19. This chain links TRBV7-2 with TRBJ1-1; D remains ambiguous. Sequencing used peripheral blood. Here the CDR3 reads CASSLGAINTEAFF. The CDR3, as DNA: TGTGCCAGCAGCTTAGGAGCTATCAACACTGAAGCTTTCTTT. Variable domain in full (rest from reference TRBV7-2 and TRBJ1-1): GAGVSQSPSNKVTEKGKDVELRCDPISGHTALYWYRQSLGQGLEFLIYFQGNSAPDKSGLPSDRFSAERTGGSVSTLTIQRTQQEDSAVYLCASSLGAINTEAFFGQGTRLTVV.